The 17 T cell receptor beta chains reported below all come from one sample, sequenced in a study of response to subunit inactivated influenza vaccine. One entry per CDR3 protein results from TCRdb running MiXCR on the RT-PCR reads. The sample includes some 800,000 distinct CDR3 sequences, approximately 21% of them seen just once. Here the sequenced sample was PBMCs from blood, taken 5 days after vaccination. The receptors originated from a man in his fifties who received an inactivated influenza vaccine.

This clonotype came up many times. This sequence joins TRBV18 and TRBJ2-2; weak D call: TRBD1 (6 bases). The germline V and J ends were trimmed by 3 bases and 0 bases, with 17 bases remaining between them. Looked up from germline, CDR1 is KGHSH and CDR2 is LQKENI. CDR3 length equals 18 residues. CDR3 residues: CASSPLPPTGANTGELFF. CDR3 in DNA: TGTGCCAGCTCACCCCTTCCACCGACAGGCGCGAACACCGGGGAGCTGTTTTTT.

This clonotype was seen a handful of times. CDR3 nucleotides: TGTGCCAGCGGGGGACAAGCCGAGCAGTACTTC. Residues: CASGGQAEQYF. This chain connects TRBV25-1 to TRBJ2-7; perhaps TRBD1 as D (6 bases). The V gene's germline CDR1 is MGHDK and CDR2 SYGVNS. V gave up 8 bases and J gave up 6 bases, with 11 bases separating them. The CDR3 totals 11 residues.

This clonotype was recorded a few times. The chain couples TRBV25-1 to TRBJ2-1; D perhaps matches TRBD2 (6 bases). The germline V and J ends were trimmed by 5 bases and 0 bases, with 14 bases remaining between them. This CDR3 has 16 residues. In germline, CDR1 is MGHDK, CDR2 SYGVNS. The CDR3 is CASSLSGPSSYNEQFF. The CDR3 coding sequence is TGTGCCAGCAGTCTCAGCGGGCCTAGCTCCTACAATGAGCAGTTCTTC. The complete variable domain, with remaining parts taken from reference TRBV25-1 and TRBJ2-1, reads EADIYQTPRYLVIGTGKKITLECSQTMGHDKMYWYQQDPGMELHLIHYSYGVNSTEKGDLSSESTVSRIRTEHFPLTLESARPSHTSQYLCASSLSGPSSYNEQFFGPGTRLTVL.

This clonotype was detected a few times. The chain links TRBV27 to TRBJ2-7; TRBD1 aligns across 7 bases. CDR1 is MNHEY and CDR2 is SMNVEV in the germline V gene (reference sequence). This CDR3 has 14 residues. Trimming cost V 5 bases and J 3 bases; bases outside gene matches: 7. Here the CDR3 reads CASSTTGFGYEQYF. The DNA of the CDR3 is TGTGCCAGCAGTACGACAGGGTTTGGCTACGAGCAGTACTTC.

J is TRBJ1-5 and V is TRBV2; no reliable D call. Germline V gives CDR1 SNHLY, CDR2 FYNNEI. V was shortened by 11 bases and J by 2 bases, with 13 bases between the two germline ends. This CDR3 has 13 residues. Written as DNA, the CDR3 is TGTGCCGGAGCGGTGAAGGGCAATCAGCCCCAGCATTTT. Translating it yields CAGAVKGNQPQHF.

This clonotype has just a few counts. V usage is TRBV20-1 and J usage is TRBJ1-1, with D maybe TRBD1 (6 bases). Trimming removed 0 bases from V and 11 bases from J, with 19 bases in between. Germline CDR1 DFQATT, CDR2 SNEGSKA (reference sequence). This CDR3 has 14 amino acids. The DNA for the CDR3 is TGCAGTGCTAGAGATTCCAGGGGATACGAATTGGCTTTCTTT. Translating it yields CSARDSRGYELAFF.

The chain couples TRBV7-2 to TRBJ2-3; 10 bases are a match to TRBD2. The CDR3 totals 15 residues. The V and J ends lost 0 bases and 5 bases, in that order; junction bases with no gene match: 2. Germline-derived CDR1 and CDR2 are SGHTA and FQGNSA. The DNA for the CDR3 is TGTGCCAGCAGCTTAGCGGCTAGCGGGGGAGATACGCAGTATTTT. Its protein is CASSLAASGGDTQYF.

The rearrangement links TRBV5-1 to TRBJ2-1, with D hard to call. This CDR3 region has 10 residues. The germline gives CDR1 SGHRS, CDR2 YFSETQ. Trimming took 8 bases from V and 9 from J, leaving 9 bases between them. CDR3 in DNA: TGCGCCAGACTCGGAGCTGAGCAGTTCTTC. This encodes CARLGAEQFF.

In this sample, this clonotype turned up a few times. This sequence joins TRBV20-1 and TRBJ2-7; tentatively, D is TRBD2 (5 bases). The CDR3 length is 13 residues. The V gene lost 2 bases and the J gene lost 6 bases, with 14 bases spanning the gap. Germline CDR1 is DFQATT and CDR2 is SNEGSKA (reference sequence). For the CDR3, the DNA is TGCAGTGCTAGATCAATCGAGGAGGCCGAGCAGTACTTC. This sequence encodes CSARSIEEAEQYF.

The sample holds a few counts of this clonotype. The chain couples TRBV18 to TRBJ2-5; TRBD2 might be the D (6 bases). The V gene's germline CDR1 is KGHSH and CDR2 LQKENI. Trimming left V 3 bases short and J 2 bases short, with 10 bases between. CDR3 length: 14 amino acids. The CDR3 nucleotides read TGTGCCAGCTCACCCGGGACTCCTCAAGAGACCCAGTACTTC. Protein product: CASSPGTPQETQYF.

The V and J genes are TRBV3-1 and TRBJ1-5, with D unresolved. This CDR3 comprises 15 residues. The V end was cut by 4 bases, the J end by 1 base, with 11 bases between. CDR1 is LGHDT, CDR2 YNNKEL, per germline (reference sequence). The CDR3 DNA reads as TGTGCCAGCAGCCTGCTGGAAGGGAGCAATCAGCCCCAGCATTTT. This translates into CASSLLEGSNQPQHF.

This clonotype was picked up a small number of times. V usage is TRBV6-6 and J usage is TRBJ1-5, with D possibly matching TRBD1 (5 bases). Germline lookup yields CDR1 MNHNY and CDR2 SVGAGI (reference sequence). The CDR3 consists of 13 residues. V shed 5 bases and J shed 2 bases, with 7 bases lying between them. CDR3 sequence reads: CASSGDGNQPQHF. CDR3 nucleotide sequence: TGTGCCAGCAGTGGGGACGGCAATCAGCCCCAGCATTTT.

CDR3 bases: TGCAGTGCTAGGTTGGCAGGGGACAACTATGGCTACACCTTC. This sequence encodes CSARLAGDNYGYTF. V usage is TRBV20-1 and J usage is TRBJ1-2, with a possible D match to TRBD1 (6 bases). The germline V gene encodes CDR1 DFQATT and CDR2 SNEGSKA (reference sequence). V lost 3 bases, J lost 2 bases, and 13 bases lay in between. This CDR3 is built from 14 residues.

The chain joins TRBV7-2 to TRBJ2-7; 8 bases are a match to TRBD1. CDR1 and CDR2 (germline): SGHTA, FQGNSA. J gave up 6 bases and V 4 bases, and 11 bases lay outside the gene matches. The CDR3 length is 15 residues. The CDR3 region has the DNA TGTGCCAGCAGCTCGCGCGCTGGACAGGGATTCGAGCAGTACTTC. This gives the protein CASSSRAGQGFEQYF.

This clonotype appeared many times. The CDR3 spells CSAPYRGAETQYF. Written as DNA, the CDR3 is TGCAGTGCTCCCTACAGGGGAGCTGAGACCCAGTACTTC. This chain uses TRBV20-1 with TRBJ2-5, with 7 bases fitting TRBD1. Germline V gene data show CDR1 as DFQATT and CDR2 as SNEGSKA (reference sequence). V was pared by 5 bases and J by 5 bases, with 8 bases of the junction left unmatched. The length of the CDR3 is 13 residues.

This clonotype was counted between two and nine times. The V and J genes are TRBV6-2 or TRBV6-3 and TRBJ2-1, with 9 bases aligning to TRBD2. Trimming removed 6 bases from V and 2 bases from J; junction bases left unmatched: 2. This CDR3 has 14 amino acids. The germline gives CDR1 MNHEY, CDR2 SVGEGT. The CDR3, as DNA: TGTGCCAGCAGAGCGGGGGGCACCTACAATGAGCAGTTCTTC. Its translation is CASRAGGTYNEQFF.

This clonotype was counted at least ten times. The chain joins TRBV7-2 to TRBJ1-6, with 8 nucleotides matching TRBD1. The CDR3 runs 17 residues. V lost 2 bases to trimming and J lost 7 bases; unmatched junction nucleotides: 10. The germline V gene has CDR1 SGHTA and CDR2 FQGNSA. CDR3 nucleotide sequence: TGTGCCAGCAGCTTACTCGGACAGGGTGGAAAGAATTCACCCCTCCACTTT. Protein: CASSLLGQGGKNSPLHF.